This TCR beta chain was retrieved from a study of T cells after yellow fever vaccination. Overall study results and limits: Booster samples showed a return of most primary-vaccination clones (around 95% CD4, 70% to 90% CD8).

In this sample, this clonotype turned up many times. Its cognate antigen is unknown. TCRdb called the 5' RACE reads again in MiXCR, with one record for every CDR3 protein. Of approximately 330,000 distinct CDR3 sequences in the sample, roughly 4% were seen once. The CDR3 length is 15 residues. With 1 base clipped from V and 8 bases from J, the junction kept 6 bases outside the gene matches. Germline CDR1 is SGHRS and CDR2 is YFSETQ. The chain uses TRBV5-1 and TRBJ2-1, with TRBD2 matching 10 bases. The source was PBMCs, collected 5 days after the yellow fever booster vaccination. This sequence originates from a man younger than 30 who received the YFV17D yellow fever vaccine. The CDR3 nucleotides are TGCGCCAGCAGCTTGCGAAGCGGGGGGGCCTATGAGCAGTTCTTC. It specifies CASSLRSGGAYEQFF.